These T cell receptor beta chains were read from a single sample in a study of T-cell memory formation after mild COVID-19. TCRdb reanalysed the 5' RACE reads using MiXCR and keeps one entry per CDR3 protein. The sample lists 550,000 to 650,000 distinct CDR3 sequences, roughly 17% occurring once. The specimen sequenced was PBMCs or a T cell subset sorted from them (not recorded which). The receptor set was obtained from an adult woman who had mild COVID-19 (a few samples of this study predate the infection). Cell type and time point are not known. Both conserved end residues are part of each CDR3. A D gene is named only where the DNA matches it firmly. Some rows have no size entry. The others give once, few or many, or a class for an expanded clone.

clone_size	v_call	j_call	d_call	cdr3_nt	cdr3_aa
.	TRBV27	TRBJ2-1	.	TGTGCCAGCAGTTTAATTGGGTCAAGGATTTTCTTC	CASSLIGSRIFF
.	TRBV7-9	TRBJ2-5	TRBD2	TGTGCCAGCAGGATTGCGGGAGACGAGACCCAGTACTTC	CASRIAGDETQYF
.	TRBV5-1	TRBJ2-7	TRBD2	TGCGCCAGCAGCTTGGCCGGGGGGACTAGCGGGAGATACTACGAGCAGTACTTC	CASSLAGGTSGRYYEQYF
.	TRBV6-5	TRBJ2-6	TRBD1	TGTGCCAGCAGTCTGATAACAGGGGCTGGGGCCAACGTCCTGACTTTC	CASSLITGAGANVLTF
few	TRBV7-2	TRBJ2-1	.	TGTGCCAGCAGCTTGGATTACGGCTCTGAGCAGTTCTTC	CASSLDYGSEQFF
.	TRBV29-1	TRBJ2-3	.	TGCAGCGAGAGGAGGGGTTTAGGGGATACGCAGTATTTT	CSERRGLGDTQYF
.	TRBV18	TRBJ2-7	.	TGTGCCAGCTCACCAAGTTGGGGGATGACGAACGAGCAGTACTTC	CASSPSWGMTNEQYF
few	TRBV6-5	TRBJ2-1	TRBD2	TGTGCCAGCGGGACTAGCGGGGGCCCTTACAATGAGCAGTTCTTC	CASGTSGGPYNEQFF
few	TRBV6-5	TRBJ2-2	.	TGTGCCAGCACCAGGAACGCAGGGGCGGGCACCGGGGAGCTGTTTTTT	CASTRNAGAGTGELFF
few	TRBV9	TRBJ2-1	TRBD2	TGTGCCAGCAGCGTCCCCCCTAGCGGGAGAGTGAATGAGCAGTTCTTC	CASSVPPSGRVNEQFF
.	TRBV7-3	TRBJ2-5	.	TGTGCCAGCAGCTCAGGGTTTTCTGAGACCCAGTACTTC	CASSSGFSETQYF
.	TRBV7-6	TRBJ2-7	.	TGTGCCAGCAGCCAACAGGACAGCTCCTACGAGCAGTACTTC	CASSQQDSSYEQYF
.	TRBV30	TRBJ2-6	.	TGTGCCTGGAGTGCCCTACTCGGGGCCAACGTCCTGACTTTC	CAWSALLGANVLTF
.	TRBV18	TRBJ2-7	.	TGTGCCAGCTCACCCCGGACGGGGCCGGAGTACGAGCAGTACTTC	CASSPRTGPEYEQYF
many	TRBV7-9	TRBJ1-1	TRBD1	TGTGCCAGCAGCTTAGCAAGGGGGCGAAGGACTGAAGCTTTCTTT	CASSLARGRRTEAFF
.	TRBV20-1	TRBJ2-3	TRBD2	TGCAGTGCTAGGACTAGCCTCAAAGGAGATACGCAGTATTTT	CSARTSLKGDTQYF
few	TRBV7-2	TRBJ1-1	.	TGTGCCAGCAGCTTACACGTCACTGGGAGGAACACTGAAGCTTTCTTT	CASSLHVTGRNTEAFF
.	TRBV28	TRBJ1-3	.	TGTGCCAGCAGTATCATACAGGTCCTCTCTGGAAACACCATATATTTT	CASSIIQVLSGNTIYF
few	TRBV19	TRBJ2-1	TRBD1	TGTGCCAGTAGTATAGACTCCGGGACAGCTTACAATGAGCAGTTCTTC	CASSIDSGTAYNEQFF
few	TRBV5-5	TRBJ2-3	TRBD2	TGTGCCAGCAGCTTGGACGTAGCGGGAGATTGGCGTACGCAGTATTTT	CASSLDVAGDWRTQYF
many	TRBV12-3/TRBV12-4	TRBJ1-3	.	TGTGCCAGCAGTTCCCGGGGGGCTGGAAACACCATATATTTT	CASSSRGAGNTIYF
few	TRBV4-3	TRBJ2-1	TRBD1	TGCGCCAGCAGCCAACACAGGGGGTCCCCTTACAATGAGCAGTTCTTC	CASSQHRGSPYNEQFF
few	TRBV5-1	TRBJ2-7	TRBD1	TGCGCCAGTCACACAGGGGTCGGGTACGAGCAGTACTTC	CASHTGVGYEQYF
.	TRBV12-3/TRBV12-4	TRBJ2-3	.	TGTGCCAGCAGTTTAGGGGGATTCGGCACAGATACGCAGTATTTT	CASSLGGFGTDTQYF
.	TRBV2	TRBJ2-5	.	TGTGCCAGCAGTGAAGCGCTTCTGGGGGCGCAAGAGACCCAGTACTTC	CASSEALLGAQETQYF
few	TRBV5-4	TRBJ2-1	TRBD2	TGTGCCAGCAGCCCCGGGACTAGCGGGATTGCTGAGCAGTTCTTC	CASSPGTSGIAEQFF
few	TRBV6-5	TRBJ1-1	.	TGTGCCAGCAGTTACTCGCGGGGGGTGAACACTGAAGCTTTCTTT	CASSYSRGVNTEAFF
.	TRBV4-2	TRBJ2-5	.	TGTGCCAGCAGCCCACAGGAGGAGGGATGGGAGACCCAGTACTTC	CASSPQEEGWETQYF
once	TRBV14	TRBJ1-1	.	TGTGCCAGCAGCCTCGAAAGGACCGCTCGCACTGAAGCTTTCTTT	CASSLERTARTEAFF
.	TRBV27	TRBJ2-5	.	TGTGCCAGCAGTTTTAAGGGGGGGAGAGGGGAGACCCAGTACTTC	CASSFKGGRGETQYF
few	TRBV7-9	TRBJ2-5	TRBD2	TGTGCCAGCGGAACTAGCGAGGAGACCCAGTACTTC	CASGTSEETQYF
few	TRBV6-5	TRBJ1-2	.	TGTGCCAGCAGTTACTCGACAGCAGGAATAGGGGGCTACACCTTC	CASSYSTAGIGGYTF
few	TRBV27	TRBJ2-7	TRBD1	TGTGCCAGCAGTTTAAGCAGGGACAGTGGCAACGAGCAGTACTTC	CASSLSRDSGNEQYF
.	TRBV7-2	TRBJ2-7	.	TGTGCCAGCAGCTTGAACGGTGGGCAGTACTTC	CASSLNGGQYF
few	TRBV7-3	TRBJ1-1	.	TGTGCCAGCAGCTCGCACCCGAACACTGAAGCTTTCTTT	CASSSHPNTEAFF
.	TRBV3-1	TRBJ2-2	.	TGTGCCAGCAGCCAAGTTTTGATTCTGGGAACCGGGGAGCTGTTTTTT	CASSQVLILGTGELFF
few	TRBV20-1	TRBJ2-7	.	TGCAGTGCTAGAGCCGCCGAGAAGTCCTACGAGCAGTACTTC	CSARAAEKSYEQYF
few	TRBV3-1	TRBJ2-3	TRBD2	TGTGCCAGCAGGCCTAGCGGGAGGGCCGGGGATACGCAGTATTTT	CASRPSGRAGDTQYF
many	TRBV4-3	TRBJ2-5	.	TGCGCCAGCAGCCAAGAAGGTCAAGCTGGGACCCAGTACTTC	CASSQEGQAGTQYF
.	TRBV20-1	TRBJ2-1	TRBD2	TGCAGTGCTAGATCTCCCGGGAAGCGGGAGGCCCAGTTCTTC	CSARSPGKREAQFF
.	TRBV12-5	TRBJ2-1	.	TGTGCTAGTGGTCCAGACAGCTACAATGAGCAGTTCTTC	CASGPDSYNEQFF
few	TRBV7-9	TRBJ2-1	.	TGTGCCAGCGTACTCGGGGCCGATGAGCAGTTCTTC	CASVLGADEQFF
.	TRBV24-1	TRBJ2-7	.	TGTGCCACCAGTGACCTCGGACCCGAGCAGTACTTC	CATSDLGPEQYF
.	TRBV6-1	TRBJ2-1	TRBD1	TGTGCCAGCAGTGAAATAAGACAGGGCCGTGAGCAGTTCTTC	CASSEIRQGREQFF
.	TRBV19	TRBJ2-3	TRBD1	TGTGCCAGTCGATCCGGGACAGGGCGGTTTTCTACAGATACGCAGTATTTT	CASRSGTGRFSTDTQYF
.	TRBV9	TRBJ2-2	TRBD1	TGTGCCAGCAGCGCTGGGACAGGGGGGAGCGGGGAGCTGTTTTTT	CASSAGTGGSGELFF
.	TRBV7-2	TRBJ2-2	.	TGTGCCAGCAGTCTACGGGGCGAATACACCGGGGAGCTGTTTTTT	CASSLRGEYTGELFF
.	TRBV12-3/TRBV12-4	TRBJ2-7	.	TGTGCCAGCAGTACCCTCGGACGTCGCGAGCAGTACTTC	CASSTLGRREQYF
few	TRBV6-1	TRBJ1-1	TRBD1	TGTGCCAGCAGTGACCCGGGACAGCCAAACACTGAAGCTTTCTTT	CASSDPGQPNTEAFF
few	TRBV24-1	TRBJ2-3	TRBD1	TGTGCCACCAGTGATTCCGTGACAGGGGCCACAGATACGCAGTATTTT	CATSDSVTGATDTQYF
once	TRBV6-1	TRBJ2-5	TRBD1	TGTGCCAGCAGTAGGGGGCCGGTGGAGACCCAGTACTTC	CASSRGPVETQYF
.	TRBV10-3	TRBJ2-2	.	TGTGCCATCAGGCTAGCCGCCTCGAGCACCGGGGAGCTGTTTTTT	CAIRLAASSTGELFF
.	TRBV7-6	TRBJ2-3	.	TGTGCCAGCAGCTTTGCGTCGGGCACAGATACGCAGTATTTT	CASSFASGTDTQYF
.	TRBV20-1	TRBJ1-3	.	TGCAGTGCTAGACACCCGGGCAGGACTAGAAACACCATATATTTT	CSARHPGRTRNTIYF
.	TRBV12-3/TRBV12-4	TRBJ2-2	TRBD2	TGTGCCAGCAGTCCGGGACTAGCGGGAGGGCCCTCCGGGGAGCTGTTTTTT	CASSPGLAGGPSGELFF
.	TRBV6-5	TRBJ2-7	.	TGTGCCAGCAGTAGAGACAGACTCGAGCAGTACTTC	CASSRDRLEQYF
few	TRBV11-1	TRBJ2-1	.	TGTGCCAGCAGCTTAAGCCCCTTTCAACGCAACAATGAGCAGTTCTTC	CASSLSPFQRNNEQFF
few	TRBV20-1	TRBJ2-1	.	TGCAGTGCTAGACACACGGGGGATGAGCAGTTCTTC	CSARHTGDEQFF
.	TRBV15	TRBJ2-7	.	TGTGCCACCAGCAGATCCTTCAGGGCGGGGGCCGAGCAGTACTTC	CATSRSFRAGAEQYF